This T cell receptor (beta chain) was observed in a study of T-cell reconstitution after alpha-beta-depleted transplantation in children. Findings and caveats of the study: Reportedly, roughly two months post-transplant, alpha-beta T cells arose from several hundred expanded graft clones. Several patients had high TCRbeta diversity at day 60; it came from surviving recipient T cells and thymic progenitors.

The CDR3 sequence is 12 residues long. Preparation of the TCRbeta library was carried out with unique molecular identifiers. TCRdb itself ran the PCR reads through MiXCR, one entry per CDR3 protein. The table includes 540,000 or so distinct CDR3 sequences, 20% to 25% detected once. Regarding this clonotype: The target antigen is unknown. Compared with germline, one end of the junction differs, possibly owing to a read error.

The clonotype originates from a boy younger than two who had a stem cell transplant for acute myeloid leukemia, so the T cells may come from the graft donor. The chain couples TRBV5-7 to TRBJ2-1; D is uncertain. TRBV5-7 is assigned to the ORF class and has an uncertain function. The sequencing used PBMCs, mostly from graft donor cells, collected 360 days after TCRalphabeta/CD19-depleted stem cell transplant. This chain's CDR3 is CAISLGQNEQFF. The DNA of the CDR3 is TGTGCCATCAGCCTCGGGCAGAATGAGCAGTTCTTC.